These 23 T cell receptor beta chains originate from one sample sequenced in a study of blood T cells in healthy people across ages. Primed by a sample-barcoded 5' primer and a J-beta primer mix, a second PCR proceeded for roughly 7 to 11 cycles. One entry per CDR3 protein, called by TCRdb with MiXCR from the 5' RACE reads. This table has about 1.6 million distinct CDR3 sequences, about 31% appearing once. The material sequenced was blood. The source is a woman between 25 and 40 years old in good health.

This chain links TRBV7-9 with TRBJ2-5; 9 bases are a match to TRBD2. The germline CDR1 and CDR2 sequences are SEHNR and FQNEAQ (reference sequence). CDR3 length equals 16 residues. Germline trimming cut 2 bases from V and 5 bases from J; bases unmatched to any gene: 9. The chain's CDR3 is CASSLTASGVTETQYF. The CDR3 nucleotides are TGTGCCAGCAGCTTAACGGCTAGCGGGGTTACGGAGACCCAGTACTTC.

The rearrangement joins TRBV4-1 to TRBJ2-2; 7 nucleotides match TRBD2. The length of the CDR3 is 17 residues. Germline CDR1 is MGHRA and CDR2 is YSYEKL. V trimming: 0 bases; J trimming: 8 bases; junction bases outside the gene matches: 12. Here the CDR3 reads CASSQEGGSRMGGELFF. The CDR3 nucleotides are TGCGCCAGCAGCCAAGAGGGAGGGTCTAGAATGGGTGGGGAGCTGTTTTTT.

This clonotype was recorded a few times. The rearrangement links TRBV5-5 to TRBJ2-7; D unresolved. The CDR3 has 12 residues. V was clipped by 3 bases and J by 7 bases, with 11 bases between them. CDR1 is SGHKS, CDR2 YYEKEE, per germline (reference sequence). CDR3 region: CASSSWPGEQYF. DNA of the CDR3: TGTGCCAGCAGCTCCTGGCCCGGGGAGCAGTACTTC.

This sequence joins TRBV2 and TRBJ2-3, with 7 bases matching TRBD1. With V trimmed by 6 bases and J by 1 base, 7 bases remained unmatched. The CDR3 consists of 15 residues. CDR1 SNHLY and CDR2 FYNNEI come from the germline V gene. The CDR3 region is CASRGTGQRTDTQYF. CDR3 bases: TGTGCCAGCAGGGGTACGGGACAGCGCACAGATACGCAGTATTTT.

This chain uses TRBV20-1 with TRBJ2-3, with D tentatively TRBD1 or TRBD2 (6 bases each). Between the trimmed V and J ends, which lost 8 bases and 9 bases, there was a span of 15 bases. The CDR3 consists of 11 residues. Germline-derived CDR1 and CDR2 are DFQATT and SNEGSKA (reference sequence). The DNA of the CDR3 is TGCAGTTCCAAAGGGGGAGGCACGCAGTATTTT. Encoded protein: CSSKGGGTQYF.

The chain uses TRBV30 and TRBJ2-3, with D perhaps being TRBD1 or TRBD2 (5 bases each). V gave up 6 bases and J gave up 2 bases, with 6 bases separating them. CDR1 and CDR2 (germline): GTSNPN, SVGIG (reference sequence). There are 11 residues in the CDR3. The CDR3 sequence: CACGATDTQYF. The CDR3 DNA reads as TGTGCCTGCGGGGCCACAGATACGCAGTATTTT.

The rearrangement links TRBV4-1 to TRBJ2-7, with D maybe TRBD1 (6 bases). The V gene lost 4 bases and the J gene lost 2 bases, with 15 bases spanning the gap. The CDR3 contains 15 residues. The germline V gene has CDR1 MGHRA and CDR2 YSYEKL. The CDR3 sequence: CASSLTRDNAYEQYF. The CDR3 DNA sequence: TGCGCCAGCAGCCTGACCCGGGACAACGCCTACGAGCAGTACTTC.

This clonotype was detected a few times. In DNA form, the CDR3 reads TGTGCCATCGGGGGGACAGTTTCCTACAATGAGCAGTTCTTC. Protein product: CAIGGTVSYNEQFF. The chain carries TRBV10-3 and TRBJ2-1; D may be TRBD1 (7 bases). The CDR3 has 14 amino acids. The V and J ends lost 8 bases and 1 base respectively, with 12 bases between them. Germline V CDR1 and CDR2: ENHRY, SYGVKD.

The chain links TRBV7-9 to TRBJ1-1, with unresolved D. This CDR3 comprises 15 residues. V was pared by 2 bases and J by 2 bases, with 12 bases between. Germline V CDR1 and CDR2: SEHNR, FQNEAQ (reference sequence). The CDR3 sequence: CASSLLDVANTEAFF. CDR3 DNA sequence: TGTGCCAGCAGCTTACTGGACGTTGCCAACACTGAAGCTTTCTTT.

This clonotype was counted a few times. The CDR3 protein is CASSLKSAWGYQETQYF. In DNA form, the CDR3 reads TGTGCCAGCAGCTTAAAGTCAGCGTGGGGGTACCAAGAGACCCAGTACTTC. This chain joins TRBV7-9 and TRBJ2-5; either TRBD1 or TRBD2 may fit D (5 bases each). Germline V gives CDR1 SEHNR, CDR2 FQNEAQ (reference sequence). The V end lost 2 bases, the J end lost 0 bases, and 16 bases lay between the germline ends. This CDR3 contains 17 residues.

This rearrangement joins TRBV6-1 to TRBJ2-3; tentatively, D is TRBD1 (5 bases). CDR1 is MNHNS and CDR2 is SASEGT in the germline V gene. The CDR3 is made up of 15 amino acids. V was cut by 3 bases and J by 4 bases, with 14 bases left in between. This CDR3 is CASSDRGLGADTQYF. DNA for the CDR3: TGTGCCAGCAGTGATAGGGGTCTAGGGGCAGATACGCAGTATTTT.

The chain combines TRBV28 with TRBJ2-6; D tentatively fits TRBD1 or TRBD2 (5 bases each). CDR1 is MDHEN, CDR2 SYDVKM, per germline. CDR3 size: 14 residues. V lost 2 bases to trimming and J lost 6 bases, with 8 bases between them. CDR3 coding DNA: TGTGCCAGCAGTTTACGGGGCCTGGCCAACGTCCTGACTTTC. Encoded protein: CASSLRGLANVLTF. Combining the CDR3 with reference TRBV28 and TRBJ2-6 gives the whole variable domain DVKVTQSSRYLVKRTGEKVFLECVQDMDHENMFWYRQDPGLGLRLIYFSYDVKMKEKGDIPEGYSVSREKKERFSLILESASTNQTSMYLCASSLRGLANVLTFGAGSRLTVL.

This chain uses TRBV3-1 with TRBJ2-7, with D perhaps TRBD2 (6 bases). V lost 3 bases, J lost 8 bases, and 8 bases lay in between. This CDR3 is built from 11 residues. Germline CDR1 is LGHDT and CDR2 is YNNKEL (reference sequence). CDR3 bases: TGTGCCAGCAGCCACGGGGGAAAGCAGTACTTC. Encoded protein: CASSHGGKQYF.

This clonotype was detected only a few times. The V call is TRBV28, the J call TRBJ2-1, with 9 bases fitting TRBD2. Germline V lookup: CDR1 MDHEN, CDR2 SYDVKM. The V segment lost 6 bases and the J segment 0 bases; nucleotides outside the gene matches: 18. The CDR3 has 20 residues. CDR3 DNA: TGTGCCAGCAGAGAGTATGCTCTAAGGCCTAGCGGGACCTCCTACAATGAGCAGTTCTTC. It encodes CASREYALRPSGTSYNEQFF.

The chain uses TRBV29-1 and TRBJ2-3; D might be TRBD2 (6 bases). CDR3 size: 15 residues. V was trimmed by 6 bases and J by 0 bases, leaving 16 bases between them. Germline values: CDR1 SQVTM, CDR2 ANQGSEA. CDR3 residues: CSVATGTASTDTQYF. The CDR3 bases are TGCAGCGTGGCTACCGGGACTGCTAGCACAGATACGCAGTATTTT.

A few counts support this clonotype. This sequence joins TRBV27 and TRBJ2-1; 16 bases are shared with TRBD2. CDR1 and CDR2 from the germline V gene are MNHEY and SMNVEV (reference sequence). This CDR3 region has 16 residues. The V segment lost 5 bases and the J segment 7 bases; nucleotides outside the gene matches: 5. CDR3 nucleotides: TGTGCCAGCAGTGAAGGGACTAGCGGGGGGGGGAATGAGCAGTTCTTC. Amino acid sequence: CASSEGTSGGGNEQFF.

This clonotype was observed a handful of times. The junction shows a germline mismatch at one end, possibly a read error. This chain uses TRBV20-1 with TRBJ2-3, with D possibly TRBD1 on 6 matching bases. The CDR3 contains 15 residues. Germline V CDR1 and CDR2: DFQATT, SNEGSKA (reference sequence). CDR3 loop: CSARGTQSNTDTQYF. In DNA, the CDR3 is TGCAGTGCGAGAGGGACACAGTCAAACACAGATACGCAGTATTTT.

This clonotype occurred many times. The rearrangement joins TRBV20-1 to TRBJ2-7, with D possibly being TRBD2 (8 bases). V was trimmed by 6 bases and J by 0 bases, leaving 15 bases between them. CDR1 and CDR2 from the germline V gene are DFQATT and SNEGSKA (reference sequence). The CDR3 loop spans 14 amino acids. The CDR3 DNA is TGCAGTGCCAATAGCGGGACAGCCTCCTACGAGCAGTACTTC. Protein: CSANSGTASYEQYF.

This clonotype was observed a few times. The J gene is TRBJ2-3, the V gene TRBV20-1, with 12 bases identical to TRBD2. After removal of 0 bases from V and 7 bases from J, the junction contained 8 bases not matched to a gene. The CDR3 is 16 residues long. CDR1 is DFQATT, CDR2 SNEGSKA, per germline (reference sequence). CDR3 sequence (DNA): TGCAGTGCTAGAGATTCGGGACTAGCGGGTTCCTATACGCAGTATTTT. Protein: CSARDSGLAGSYTQYF.

This clonotype was detected only a few times. The V call is TRBV28, the J call TRBJ1-2; 7 nucleotides agree with TRBD1. The CDR3 sequence is 15 residues long. The J segment lost 8 bases and the V segment lost 6 bases, leaving 15 bases of the junction unmatched. Germline-derived CDR1 and CDR2 are MDHEN and SYDVKM. CDR3: CASSAFGTARQGYTF. CDR3 coding DNA: TGTGCCAGCAGCGCTTTCGGGACAGCCCGACAAGGCTACACCTTC.

The chain combines TRBV18 with TRBJ2-6, with D possibly being TRBD2 (6 bases). Germline-derived CDR1 and CDR2 are KGHSH and LQKENI. V lost 3 bases to trimming and J lost 2 bases, with 17 bases between them. The length of the CDR3 is 18 residues. CDR3 sequence: CASSPTLIAAPGANVLTF. CDR3 DNA: TGTGCCAGCTCACCCACCCTAATAGCGGCCCCTGGGGCCAACGTCCTGACTTTC.

A remark on this clonotype: A read error may account for a junction end that differs from germline. The genes are TRBV12-3 or TRBV12-4 and TRBJ2-5; D perhaps matches TRBD2 (5 bases). This CDR3 contains 11 residues. In DNA form, the CDR3 reads TGTGTCAGCAGGTTAGCGAATGAGCAGTACTTC. It encodes CVSRLANEQYF.

The rearrangement uses TRBV20-1 and TRBJ2-7, with 9 bases identical to TRBD2. V shed 3 bases, J shed 7 bases, and the junction held 13 bases outside the gene matches. The CDR3 loop spans 15 amino acids. Looked up from germline, CDR1 is DFQATT and CDR2 is SNEGSKA (reference sequence). CDR3 nucleotides: TGCAGTGCTAGGGATGTGCGGGGGGGATGTTTGGAGCAGTACTTC. Residues: CSARDVRGGCLEQYF.